The rows below give T cell receptor beta chains drawn from one sample of a study of cytomegalovirus exposure and HLA in healthy donors. Assay: immunoSEQ multiplex PCR; the TCRdb copy retains only in-frame clones and omits some. The sample has more than 95,000 clones; under 90% are singletons. Sequencing input: PBMCs. Source of these receptors: a young woman in good health and CMV-seronegative. Both conserved end residues are part of each CDR3. The D gene is left open where the match is weak. The size of a clone is reported for some rows only, either as once, few or many, or as a class for expanded clones.

j_gene | abundance | v_gene | len | d_gene | CDR3aa | CDR3nt
TRBJ2-5 | - | TRBV27 | 14 | TRBD1 | CASSFRDRVETQYF | TGTGCCAGCAGTTTTCGGGACAGGGTAGAGACCCAGTACTTC
TRBJ2-3 | - | TRBV12-5 | 15 | TRBD2 | CASALLAGGVDTQYF | TGTGCTAGTGCCCTCCTAGCGGGAGGGGTAGATACGCAGTATTTT
TRBJ1-2 | - | TRBV30 | 14 | - | CAWSSLLPQGGYTF | TGTGCCTGGAGTTCGCTTCTCCCGCAGGGCGGCTACACCTTC
TRBJ2-7 | - | TRBV10-3 | 12 | TRBD1 | CAISATGTGQYF | TGTGCCATCAGTGCCACCGGGACAGGGCAGTACTTC
TRBJ1-1 | once | TRBV30 | 14 | - | CAWSQYRVRPEAFF | TGTGCCTGGAGCCAATACAGGGTAAGGCCTGAAGCTTTCTTT
TRBJ2-1 | - | TRBV7-2 | 17 | TRBD2 | CASSSNPLAGGGDEQFF | TGTGCCAGCAGCTCCAACCCCCTAGCGGGAGGCGGGGATGAGCAGTTCTTC
TRBJ1-1 | - | TRBV6-5 | 14 | - | CASSTRRANTEAFF | TGTGCCAGCAGTACCCGCAGGGCGAACACTGAAGCTTTCTTT
TRBJ2-1 | once | TRBV7-2 | 17 | TRBD2 | CASSPKGLAGDFNEQFF | TGTGCCAGCAGCCCGAAGGGACTAGCGGGAGACTTCAATGAGCAGTTCTTC
TRBJ2-7 | - | TRBV2 | 16 | - | CASSEEEPGLSYEQYF | TGTGCCAGCAGTGAAGAGGAGCCGGGGTTATCATACGAGCAGTACTTC
TRBJ1-4 | once | TRBV7-9 | 14 | - | CASSLARTNEKLFF | TGTGCCAGCAGCTTAGCACGGACTAATGAAAAACTGTTTTTT